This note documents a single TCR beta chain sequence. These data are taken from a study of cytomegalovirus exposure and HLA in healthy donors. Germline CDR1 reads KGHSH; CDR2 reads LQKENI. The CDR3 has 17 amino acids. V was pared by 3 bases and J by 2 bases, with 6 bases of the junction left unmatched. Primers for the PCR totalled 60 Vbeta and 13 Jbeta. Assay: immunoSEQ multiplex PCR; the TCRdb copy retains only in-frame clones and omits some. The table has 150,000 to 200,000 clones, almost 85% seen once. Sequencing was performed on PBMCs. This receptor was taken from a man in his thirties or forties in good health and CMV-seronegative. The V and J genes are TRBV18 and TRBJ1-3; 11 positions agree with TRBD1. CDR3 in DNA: TGTGCCAGCTCACCTCTTGGACAGGGGGCACCTGGAAACACCATATATTTT. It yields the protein CASSPLGQGAPGNTIYF.